One sample yielded the 14 T cell receptor beta chains listed below, sequenced in a study of cytomegalovirus exposure and HLA in healthy donors. In the PCR, 60 Vbeta and 13 Jbeta primers were used. The data were produced by immunoSEQ multiplex PCR, yet TCRdb's version contains in-frame clones alone and is incomplete. Among under 250,000 clones, 85% were seen once, and the ten largest hold over 2%. The sample was PBMCs. The receptors shown here come from a woman aged 45 to 65 in good health and CMV-seronegative.

V gene TRBV18 combines with J gene TRBJ2-1; 10 nucleotides agree with TRBD1. The CDR3 spans 15 residues. CDR1 and CDR2 from the germline V gene are KGHSH and LQKENI. V shed 1 base, J shed 10 bases, and the junction held 7 bases outside the gene matches. The CDR3 sequence: CASSPRQGARWEQFF. CDR3 in DNA: TGTGCCAGCTCACCACGACAGGGGGCCCGGTGGGAGCAGTTCTTC.

The gene calls are TRBV28 and TRBJ2-5; D remains ambiguous. CDR1 and CDR2 (germline): MDHEN, SYDVKM. V gave up 4 bases and J gave up 6 bases, with 3 bases separating them. The CDR3 totals 10 residues. This CDR3 reads CASSYKTQYF. The CDR3 DNA reads as TGTGCCAGCAGTTATAAGACCCAGTACTTC.

V usage is TRBV29-1 and J usage is TRBJ2-3; D remains unclear. The CDR3 spans 12 residues. The V end was cut by 6 bases, the J end by 1 base, with 8 bases between. CDR1 is SQVTM, CDR2 ANQGSEA, per germline. In DNA, the CDR3 is TGCAGCGTCGCACTGCGCACAGATACGCAGTATTTT. Protein sequence: CSVALRTDTQYF.

This chain's CDR3 is CASRGTGVKYNEQFF. The CDR3 coding sequence is TGTGCCAGCAGGGGGACAGGAGTAAAGTACAATGAGCAGTTCTTC. The chain couples TRBV6-1 to TRBJ2-1; 8 nucleotides match TRBD1. Germline V CDR1 and CDR2: MNHNS, SASEGT. CDR3 size: 15 residues. Germline trimming cut 6 bases from V and 4 bases from J; bases unmatched to any gene: 8.

V usage is TRBV18 and J usage is TRBJ2-1; D possibly corresponds to TRBD2 (6 bases). Trimming shortened V by 5 bases and J by 7 bases, and 18 bases separated the two germline ends. Germline V CDR1 and CDR2: KGHSH, LQKENI. The CDR3 consists of 15 residues. CDR3 nucleotides: TGTGCCAGCTCAGAGATCGGGAGTCAGAGGAATGAGCAGTTCTTC. As protein: CASSEIGSQRNEQFF.

The chain has TRBV10-2 and TRBJ2-6; 8 nucleotides align to TRBD1. This CDR3 is 14 amino acids long. Germline lookup yields CDR1 WSHSY and CDR2 SAAADI. V shed 5 bases, J shed 7 bases, and the junction held 4 bases outside the gene matches. For the CDR3, the DNA is TGCGCCAGCAGTCTGCAGGGGGCAGCCAACGTCCTGACTTTC. This sequence encodes CASSLQGAANVLTF.

This clone was counted once. The chain has TRBV5-6 and TRBJ2-7; a possible D gene is TRBD2 (5 bases). The CDR3 consists of 13 residues. Trimming cost V 2 bases and J 7 bases, with 13 bases left between them. The germline V gene encodes CDR1 SGHDT and CDR2 YYEEEE. This CDR3 is CASSFGIAWEQYF. The CDR3 DNA sequence: TGTGCCAGCAGCTTCGGAATAGCGTGGGAGCAGTACTTC.

This clone was recorded only once. V and J are TRBV28 and TRBJ2-3, with TRBD2 matching over 11 bases. J gave up 4 bases and V 3 bases, and 9 bases lay outside the gene matches. Germline V lookup: CDR1 MDHEN, CDR2 SYDVKM. CDR3 size: 17 residues. The CDR3 loop is CASSLGRLAGTSDTQYF. Written as DNA, the CDR3 is TGTGCCAGCAGTTTGGGAAGACTAGCGGGGACTTCAGATACGCAGTATTTT.

Only one count was recorded for this clone. The rearrangement joins TRBV11-2 to TRBJ1-2; D call uncertain. The V end was cut by 5 bases, the J end by 0 bases, with 16 bases between. This CDR3 comprises 16 residues. Germline lookup yields CDR1 SGHAT and CDR2 FQNNGV. Here the CDR3 DNA reads TGTGCCAGCAGCCAGAAGACAACCGCCGCTAACTATGGCTACACCTTC. Translating gives CASSQKTTAANYGYTF.

The chain is built from TRBV11-1 and TRBJ2-4, with 10 bases identical to TRBD2. The CDR3 totals 14 residues. The germline gives CDR1 SGHAT, CDR2 FQDESV (reference sequence). V trimming: 4 bases; J trimming: 4 bases; junction bases outside the gene matches: 1. This CDR3 is CASSWTSGKNIQYF. The CDR3 DNA is TGTGCCAGCAGCTGGACTAGCGGAAAAAACATTCAGTACTTC.

J is TRBJ2-1 and V is TRBV6-4, with TRBD2 as a possible D gene (6 bases). Germline CDR1 MRHNA, CDR2 SNTAGT. Trimming cost V 3 bases and J 10 bases, with 13 bases left between them. The CDR3 spans 13 residues. This CDR3 reads CASSELGGAEQFF. The DNA for the CDR3 is TGTGCCAGCAGTGAACTGGGCGGGGCGGAGCAGTTCTTC.

The genes are TRBV5-4 and TRBJ1-2, with a tentative D call TRBD1 (5 bases). The V and J ends lost 2 bases and 7 bases respectively, with 6 bases between them. The CDR3 has 11 amino acids. CDR1 is SGHNT and CDR2 is YYREEE in the germline V gene (reference sequence). CDR3: CASSFGAGYTF. The DNA for the CDR3 is TGTGCCAGCAGCTTTGGGGCTGGCTACACCTTC.

This sequence joins TRBV4-2 and TRBJ1-2, with D unresolved. CDR3 length: 16 residues. Trimming cost V 0 bases and J 2 bases, with 13 bases left between them. Germline V CDR1 and CDR2: LGHNA, YNFKEQ. This chain's CDR3 is CASSQEITVTNYGYTF. The CDR3 DNA is TGTGCCAGCAGCCAAGAGATCACAGTGACGAACTATGGCTACACCTTC.

This chain links TRBV5-1 with TRBJ2-5; D may be TRBD2 (7 bases). Trimming removed 4 bases at V and 2 bases at J, with 18 bases between. There are 16 residues in the CDR3. Germline V gene sequence: CDR1 SGHRS, CDR2 YFSETQ. Written as DNA, the CDR3 is TGCGCCAGCAGCCTCGGCGGGAGAGGGGGGCAAGAGACCCAGTACTTC. It encodes CASSLGGRGGQETQYF.